This TCR beta chain was captured in a study of T cells in Graves' hyperthyroidism and ophthalmopathy. Points from the study as a whole: A 13 V-J signature model discriminated ophthalmopathy versus stable hyperthyroidism. Peripheral blood also featured most of the thyroid clonotypes expanded above 0.001.

Thyroid ultrasound, orbital computed tomography, clinical symptoms, and serum thyroxine and TRAb underpinned diagnoses. This clonotype has a handful of counts. Its target is unknown. Trimming at V came to 5 bases and at J to 6 bases, leaving 12 bases not matched to a gene. The germline CDR1 and CDR2 sequences are SEHNR and FQNEAQ (reference sequence). This CDR3 has 17 amino acids. RNA transcripts provided the source from which TCR beta CDR3 regions were amplified. First-round RT-PCR targeting the TCR CDR3 was performed with the HTBI primer set. TCRdb re-called the multiplex PCR reads with MiXCR, one entry per CDR3 protein. The sample consists of 550,000 to 800,000 distinct CDR3 sequences, roughly 17% of them appearing once.

This clonotype originated in a man aged 50-59 years with Graves' hyperthyroidism. V gene TRBV7-9 combines with J gene TRBJ2-1; 11 bases are a match to TRBD2. The sample taken for sequencing was blood. As DNA, the CDR3 is TGTGCCAGCAGCCCCCCCTTACTAGCGGGAGTGGGCAATGAGCAGTTCTTC. This sequence encodes CASSPPLLAGVGNEQFF.